Listed below are T cell receptor beta chains from one sample, sequenced in a study of blood T cell repertoires in COVID-19. Some clones are missing from TCRdb's copy, which holds only in-frame ones; the method was immunoSEQ multiplex PCR. The sample shows roughly 250,000 clones, 65% to 90% of them seen only once. Material for sequencing was peripheral blood. All receptors come from a woman aged 60-75 years with active or convalescent COVID-19. Both conserved end residues are part of each CDR3.

J	V	CDR3
TRBJ2-1	TRBV19	CASSTRGGRDEQFF
TRBJ1-2	TRBV10-3	CAISTGTRQSGYTF
TRBJ2-5	TRBV28	CASSLLASVETQYF
TRBJ2-2	TRBV10-3	CAISAGQGANTGELFF
TRBJ1-3	TRBV7-9	CASSPRNQGRLSTGNTIYF
TRBJ2-3	TRBV12-5	CASGLDNRGQTYF
TRBJ2-4	TRBV7-2	CASSYTSGGARNIQYF
TRBJ2-1	TRBV28	CASSPPWGPWQFF
TRBJ2-1	TRBV19	CASRPGQGYNEQFF
TRBJ1-1	TRBV11-2	CASSFRLNTEAFF
TRBJ1-5	TRBV19	CASGTHDNQPQHF
TRBJ1-5	TRBV2	CASSERTRSFQPQHF
TRBJ1-2	TRBV3-1/TRBV3-2	CASSRKVRQAVGGYTF
TRBJ1-2	TRBV5-4	CASSLEGSRGYGYTF
TRBJ1-5	TRBV2	CASSELGQGYQPQHF
TRBJ2-3	TRBV5-1	CASSLEEPLDTQYF
TRBJ1-1	TRBV12-5	CASGLAMNTEAFF
TRBJ1-6	TRBV27	CASMENNSPLHF
TRBJ1-3	TRBV19	CASRQGSGNTIYF
TRBJ2-1	TRBV7-9	CASSFSGAQFF
TRBJ1-2	TRBV6-4	CASSDRGGGYTF
TRBJ2-7	TRBV2	CANRRDSSYEQYF
TRBJ1-1	TRBV7-9	CASSLALPRSWNTEAFF
TRBJ1-5	TRBV5-1	CASSLDHLNQPQHF
TRBJ2-2	TRBV7-9	CASSPGRDSRELFF
TRBJ2-1	TRBV5-4	CASTVAGGPYNEQFF
TRBJ1-4	TRBV7-9	CASQRQVNEKLFF
TRBJ1-6	TRBV2	CASSGDRGSPLHF
TRBJ2-1	TRBV12-3/TRBV12-4	CASSHGSYNEQFF